This entry lists 20 T cell receptor beta chains sequenced from one sample in a study of cytomegalovirus exposure and HLA in healthy donors. Researchers ran the PCR with 60 Vbeta and 13 Jbeta primers. Clones were sequenced by immunoSEQ multiplex PCR, and TCRdb holds only the in-frame ones, with some missing. The data contain 60,000 to 85,000 clones, 70% to 80% of them singletons. The sequenced material came from PBMCs. The receptors were sampled from a middle-aged man in good health and CMV-seronegative.

Points on this clone: One junction end does not reproduce the germline sequence, and a read error may be involved. This chain links TRBV5-1 with TRBJ1-2, with TRBD1 as a possible D gene (6 bases). The V gene's germline CDR1 is SGHRS and CDR2 YFSETQ. This CDR3 is 14 amino acids long. CDR3 residues: CASSLGQGNYGCTF. The CDR3 DNA reads as TGCGCCAGCAGCTTGGGGCAGGGGAACTATGGCTGCACCTTC.

This sequence joins TRBV19 and TRBJ2-7, with 8 nucleotides matching TRBD1. Trimming at V came to 3 bases and at J to 5 bases, leaving 12 bases not matched to a gene. CDR1 and CDR2 from the germline V gene are LNHDA and SQIVND (reference sequence). The CDR3 totals 16 residues. Written as DNA, the CDR3 is TGTGCCAGTAGTATCGGGGCAGGGACAGGAGTGGACGAGCAGTACTTC. It encodes CASSIGAGTGVDEQYF. The variable domain in full, with the rest retrieved from reference TRBV19 and TRBJ2-7, is DGGITQSPKYLFRKEGQNVTLSCEQNLNHDAMYWYRQDPGQGLRLIYYSQIVNDFQKGDIAEGYSVSREKKESFPLTVTSAQKNPTAFYLCASSIGAGTGVDEQYFGPGTRLTVT.

The gene calls are TRBV2 and TRBJ1-4; TRBD1 matches at 9 bases. The junction had 7 bases not matched to a gene; V was cut back by 1 base and J by 7 bases. Germline V CDR1 and CDR2: SNHLY, FYNNEI. This CDR3 is 16 amino acids long. The CDR3 region is CASSEGGGQGSEKLFF. The CDR3, as DNA: TGTGCCAGCAGTGAAGGTGGCGGACAGGGGAGTGAAAAACTGTTTTTT.

V usage is TRBV5-1 and J usage is TRBJ2-1; TRBD2 matches at 7 bases. The CDR3 is 15 residues long. V lost 4 bases, J lost 10 bases, and 14 bases stayed unmatched. Germline values: CDR1 SGHRS, CDR2 YFSETQ. The CDR3 DNA is TGCGCCAGCAGCCCTAGGGAGGGCTCCACCGGCGAGCAGTTCTTC. It translates to CASSPREGSTGEQFF.

The chain couples TRBV30 to TRBJ2-7; TRBD1 matches 10 bases. The CDR3 sequence is 14 residues long. Germline values: CDR1 GTSNPN, CDR2 SVGIG (reference sequence). Germline trimming cut 4 bases from V and 1 base from J; bases unmatched to any gene: 4. The CDR3 region is CAWTDRGNSYEQYF. CDR3 coding DNA: TGTGCCTGGACGGACAGGGGGAATTCCTACGAGCAGTACTTC.

This chain connects TRBV4-3 to TRBJ2-5; 11 bases agree with TRBD1. Unmatched junction bases numbered 6, after V lost 4 bases and J lost 5 bases. Germline V gene lookup returns CDR1 LGHNA and CDR2 YSLEER. The CDR3 extends over 15 amino acids. CDR3 DNA: TGCGCCAGCAGCCTTGGACAGGGGGCTTATGAGACCCAGTACTTC. It encodes CASSLGQGAYETQYF.

This chain connects TRBV10-2 to TRBJ2-5; 10 bases match TRBD2. The trim removed 8 bases at V and 6 bases at J, leaving 12 bases unmatched. The CDR3 has 15 amino acids. Germline CDR1 is WSHSY and CDR2 is SAAADI. DNA for the CDR3: TGCGCCAGCCCCGCGCCTAGCGGGGGCCGGAAGACCCAGTACTTC. It yields the protein CASPAPSGGRKTQYF.

The chain employs TRBV29-1 and TRBJ2-3, with 11 positions matching TRBD2. Germline trimming cut 4 bases from V and 3 bases from J; bases unmatched to any gene: 6. CDR1 is SQVTM, CDR2 ANQGSEA, per germline. The CDR3 is 15 residues long. The CDR3 nucleotides are TGCAGCGTTGTAGTAGCGGGGGGGCCGACAGATACGCAGTATTTT. Its translation: CSVVVAGGPTDTQYF.

The chain recombines TRBV5-4 with TRBJ1-4; 7 bases line up with TRBD1. Trimming cost V 0 bases and J 8 bases; bases outside gene matches: 7. This CDR3 contains 15 residues. Germline V gene sequence: CDR1 SGHNT, CDR2 YYREEE (reference sequence). The CDR3 DNA is TGTGCCAGCAGCTTGGGAGGGGGCGCAGGAGAAAAACTGTTTTTT. Translating it yields CASSLGGGAGEKLFF. Full variable domain (remainder filled in from reference TRBV5-4 and TRBJ1-4): ETGVTQSPTHLIKTRGQQVTLRCSSQSGHNTVSWYQQALGQGPQFIFQYYREEENGRGNFPPRFSGLQFPNYSSELNVNALELDDSALYLCASSLGGGAGEKLFFGSGTQLSVL.

The genes are TRBV30 and TRBJ1-3, with D possibly being TRBD1 (5 bases). V was pared by 4 bases and J by 4 bases, with 17 bases between. The CDR3 runs 15 residues. CDR1 is GTSNPN and CDR2 is SVGIG in the germline V gene (reference sequence). CDR3 sequence: CAWTRGGESGNTIYF. The CDR3 bases are TGTGCCTGGACCCGGGGCGGGGAATCAGGAAACACCATATATTTT.

The gene calls are TRBV11-2 and TRBJ2-1, with 8 bases aligning to TRBD1. The junction had 2 bases not matched to a gene; V was cut back by 5 bases and J by 8 bases. The CDR3 has 12 amino acids. The germline V gene encodes CDR1 SGHAT and CDR2 FQNNGV. The CDR3: CASSQGAYEQFF. The CDR3 bases are TGTGCCAGCAGCCAGGGGGCTTATGAGCAGTTCTTC.

This clone was found a few times. The chain uses TRBV21-1 and TRBJ1-4; TRBD1, the table's D call, lacks a check against the DNA. TRBV21-1 is listed as a pseudogene. The CDR3 is 17 amino acids. The CDR3 region is CASSRQGAISGNEKLFF. CDR3 nucleotide sequence: TGTGCCAGCAGCAGACAGGGGGCAATATCGGGTAATGAAAAACTGTTTTTT.

V gene TRBV6-5 combines with J gene TRBJ2-3; maybe TRBD2 (6 bases). Germline V gives CDR1 MNHEY, CDR2 SVGAGI. V was clipped by 2 bases and J by 0 bases, with 12 bases between them. The CDR3 covers 16 residues. Written as DNA, the CDR3 is TGTGCCAGCAGTTACCGTGTTGCGGGAAGCACAGATACGCAGTATTTT. This gives the protein CASSYRVAGSTDTQYF.

The rearrangement uses TRBV4-1 and TRBJ1-5; tentatively, D is TRBD1 (6 bases). The germline V gene has CDR1 MGHRA and CDR2 YSYEKL. This CDR3 has 16 amino acids. V was trimmed by 4 bases and J by 2 bases, leaving 15 bases between them. CDR3 DNA: TGCGCCAGCAGCCCCTCCGGGGGGCGCCGCAATCAGCCCCAGCATTTT. Residues: CASSPSGGRRNQPQHF.

The V call is TRBV15, the J call TRBJ2-1, with D tentatively TRBD1 (6 bases). The CDR3 covers 16 residues. Trimming took off 3 bases at V and 6 bases at J, with 18 bases between the two ends. Germline CDR1 reads LNHNV; CDR2 reads YYDKDF (reference sequence). The CDR3 DNA reads TGTGCCACCAGCAGCTACGACGGCAGGGGAACCAATGAGCAGTTCTTC. Its translation: CATSSYDGRGTNEQFF. The full variable domain, rest sourced from reference TRBV15 and TRBJ2-1, is DAMVIQNPRYQVTQFGKPVTLSCSQTLNHNVMYWYQQKSSQAPKLLFHYYDKDFNNEADTPDNFQSRRPNTSFCFLDIRSPGLGDTAMYLCATSSYDGRGTNEQFFGPGTRLTVL.

The genes are TRBV19 and TRBJ2-1, with a weak D call TRBD2 (6 bases). CDR3 length: 17 residues. Germline V gives CDR1 LNHDA, CDR2 SQIVND (reference sequence). V was shortened by 7 bases and J by 0 bases, with 19 bases between the two germline ends. The CDR3 here is CASTRRGSASSYNEQFF. The CDR3 nucleotides are TGTGCCAGTACACGGAGGGGTAGCGCTAGCTCCTACAATGAGCAGTTCTTC.

V and J are TRBV7-2 and TRBJ2-5; 11 nucleotides line up with TRBD2. CDR1 is SGHTA and CDR2 is FQGNSA in the germline V gene. The V gene end was trimmed by 2 bases and the J gene end by 5 bases; junction bases not matched to a gene: 7. The CDR3 covers 16 residues. Written as DNA, the CDR3 is TGTGCCAGCAGCTTATTCCTAGCGGGGGGCCGGGAGACCCAGTACTTC. Protein: CASSLFLAGGRETQYF.

This clone has only one observation. This chain links TRBV7-6 with TRBJ1-1, with 9 bases aligning to TRBD1. J was trimmed by 1 base and V by 6 bases; bases with no gene match: 3. The germline V gene has CDR1 SGHVS and CDR2 FNYEAQ. The CDR3 is made up of 14 amino acids. CDR3 region: CASSRTGANTEAFF. CDR3 bases: TGTGCCAGCAGTCGGACAGGGGCGAACACTGAAGCTTTCTTT. The entire variable domain, with the rest obtained from reference TRBV7-6 and TRBJ1-1, is as follows: GAGVSQSPRYKVTKRGQDVALRCDPISGHVSLYWYRQALGQGPEFLTYFNYEAQQDKSGLPNDRFSAERPEGSISTLTIQRTEQRDSAMYRCASSRTGANTEAFFGQGTRLTVV.

The chain is built from TRBV14 and TRBJ1-2; D remains unclear. The CDR3 is made up of 14 amino acids. The germline V and J ends were trimmed by 2 bases and 0 bases, with 7 bases remaining between them. Germline V CDR1 and CDR2: SGHDN, FVKESK. The chain's CDR3 is CASSQPESNYGYTF. The CDR3 DNA reads TGTGCCAGCAGCCAACCGGAGTCTAACTATGGCTACACCTTC.

The J gene is TRBJ1-1, the V gene TRBV6-1; D gene ambiguous. Germline lookup yields CDR1 MNHNS and CDR2 SASEGT. The CDR3 spans 12 residues. V shed 9 bases and J shed 1 base, with 9 bases lying between them. CDR3 DNA sequence: TGTGCCAGTCGTCCCCGGAACACTGAAGCTTTCTTT. Amino acid sequence: CASRPRNTEAFF.